Each of the 17 T cell receptor beta chains below was sequenced from the same sample in a study of HIV-infected patients and healthy controls. Approximately 510 ng RNA was reverse transcribed with alpha and beta constant-region primers. Separate chain-specific third strand synthesis with multiplexing indices produced the alpha and beta libraries. TCRdb fed the 5' RACE reads into MiXCR, producing one record per CDR3 protein. The sample records approximately 15,000 distinct CDR3 sequences, 10% to 15% being singletons. Roughly three months, about 14 weeks, into antiretroviral therapy, follow-up blood was collected. The repertoire came from unfractionated whole blood and reflected all unsorted peripheral T cells. The sequenced sample was blood, obtained during antiretroviral therapy. These receptor sequences come from an adult with HIV infection. The donor label of this sample is uncertain.

The chain is built from TRBV12-3 or TRBV12-4 and TRBJ2-5; tentative D call: TRBD1 (6 bases). This CDR3 spans 12 amino acids. Trimming shortened V by 6 bases and J by 2 bases, and 7 bases separated the two germline ends. CDR3 protein: CASRGQQETQYF. The CDR3 DNA follows: TGTGCCAGCAGAGGACAGCAAGAGACCCAGTACTTC.

This clonotype was recorded many times. CDR3 nucleotides: TGCAGCGTTGACGTGGGGGCAACTAATGAAAAACTGTTTTTT. Protein sequence: CSVDVGATNEKLFF. This chain connects TRBV29-1 to TRBJ1-4, with TRBD1 as a possible D gene (5 bases). V was cut by 3 bases and J by 0 bases, with 8 bases left in between. CDR1 and CDR2 from the germline V gene are SQVTM and ANQGSEA. CDR3 length: 14 amino acids.

This clonotype was recorded at least ten times. The chain employs TRBV6-1 and TRBJ2-7; 10 nucleotides line up with TRBD1. With V trimmed by 6 bases and J by 3 bases, 5 bases remained unmatched. The CDR3 runs 14 residues. CDR1 and CDR2 from the germline V gene are MNHNS and SASEGT. This CDR3 is CASRDRDRGYEQYF. DNA for the CDR3: TGTGCCAGCAGAGACCGGGACAGGGGCTACGAGCAGTACTTC.

This clonotype appeared many times. The chain joins TRBV29-1 to TRBJ2-7, with 8 nucleotides matching TRBD2. The CDR3 loop spans 16 amino acids. CDR1 is SQVTM, CDR2 ANQGSEA, per germline. The ends lost 1 base at V and 0 bases at J; junction bases unmatched: 8. CDR3 in amino acids: CSVEGPAGTSSYEQYF. CDR3 DNA: TGCAGCGTTGAAGGACCGGCCGGGACTAGCTCCTACGAGCAGTACTTC.

This clonotype was found many times. The rearrangement uses TRBV9 and TRBJ1-1, with unresolved D. CDR1 is SGDLS and CDR2 is YYNGEE in the germline V gene. Trimming took off 1 base at V and 6 bases at J, with 4 bases between the two ends. The CDR3 runs to 11 residues. The CDR3 bases are TGTGCCAGCAGCGTATACCCTGAAGCTTTCTTT. Translating it yields CASSVYPEAFF.

This clonotype was found many times. The rearrangement uses TRBV6-2 or TRBV6-3 and TRBJ2-5, with 14 bases matching TRBD2. V lost 2 bases, J lost 2 bases, and 4 bases stayed unmatched. Germline values: CDR1 MNHEY, CDR2 SVGEGT. The CDR3 is 17 amino acids. CDR3 DNA: TGTGCCAGCAGTTACCCCCGGACTAGCGGGGGGCAAGAGACCCAGTACTTC. This encodes CASSYPRTSGGQETQYF.

A few counts support this clonotype. The chain combines TRBV20-1 with TRBJ1-1, with D unclear. Germline V gene sequence: CDR1 DFQATT, CDR2 SNEGSKA (reference sequence). The CDR3 is made up of 13 amino acids. Trimming shortened V by 6 bases and J by 3 bases, and 14 bases separated the two germline ends. The CDR3 DNA reads as TGCAGTGCCAAGCAACAGACGGACACTGAAGCTTTCTTT. Protein: CSAKQQTDTEAFF.

This clonotype was observed many times. V gene TRBV19 combines with J gene TRBJ1-4; D gene unclear. Trimming shortened V by 5 bases and J by 11 bases, and 9 bases separated the two germline ends. The CDR3 has 11 residues. The germline V gene has CDR1 LNHDA and CDR2 SQIVND (reference sequence). CDR3 DNA sequence: TGTGCCAGTAGTGGCCCCAACAAACTGTTTTTT. Its translation is CASSGPNKLFF.

This clonotype was counted a few times. The CDR3 loop is CASSSSGTVVITDTQYF. The CDR3 DNA reads as TGTGCCAGCAGCAGTTCCGGGACGGTGGTTATCACAGATACGCAGTATTTT. The chain employs TRBV11-1 and TRBJ2-3; D tentatively fits TRBD1 or TRBD2 (5 bases each). Germline assignment: CDR1 SGHAT and CDR2 FQDESV (reference sequence). The CDR3 loop spans 17 amino acids. V was clipped by 5 bases and J by 2 bases, with 20 bases between them.

Sample share makes this clonotype medium-sized (0.01 to 0.1%). The chain recombines TRBV5-6 with TRBJ2-3; 9 bases are shared with TRBD2. The ends lost 3 bases at V and 2 bases at J; junction bases unmatched: 10. The CDR3 sequence is 17 residues long. CDR1 is SGHDT and CDR2 is YYEEEE in the germline V gene. The CDR3, as DNA: TGTGCCAGCAGCTGGGCGGTCCAGCGGGGGGTCACAGATACGCAGTATTTT. It translates to CASSWAVQRGVTDTQYF.

V is TRBV10-3 and J is TRBJ1-6, with unresolved D. Trimming removed 0 bases at V and 9 bases at J, with 3 bases between. There are 12 residues in the CDR3. Germline V CDR1 and CDR2: ENHRY, SYGVKD. CDR3 sequence: CAISESVSPLHF. The CDR3 DNA reads as TGTGCCATCAGTGAGTCTGTTTCACCCCTCCACTTT.

This clonotype was detected many times. The chain combines TRBV20-1 with TRBJ2-3; D not certain. CDR1 is DFQATT, CDR2 SNEGSKA, per germline (reference sequence). The CDR3 has 15 amino acids. Trimming shortened V by 6 bases and J by 0 bases, and 16 bases separated the two germline ends. The CDR3 loop reads CSAPWVASSTDTQYF. CDR3 DNA sequence: TGCAGTGCCCCATGGGTAGCCTCGAGCACAGATACGCAGTATTTT.

This clonotype was picked up many times. The CDR3 DNA reads as TGTGCCAGCAGGGATTCCGACAGGAACACTGAAGCTTTCTTT. Protein: CASRDSDRNTEAFF. The chain carries TRBV6-6 and TRBJ1-1; weak D call: TRBD1 (5 bases). The CDR3 totals 14 residues. V lost 6 bases and J 1 base, leaving 12 bases between the germline ends. CDR1 and CDR2 (germline): MNHNY, SVGAGI (reference sequence).

In this sample, this clonotype turned up many times. This chain links TRBV29-1 with TRBJ2-5, with 7 nucleotides matching TRBD2. CDR1 is SQVTM, CDR2 ANQGSEA, per germline. Trimming removed 3 bases from V and 0 bases from J; junction bases left unmatched: 7. The CDR3 spans 15 residues. The CDR3 region is CSVDDWTRDQETQYF. CDR3 DNA sequence: TGCAGCGTTGACGATTGGACTAGGGACCAAGAGACCCAGTACTTC.

CDR3 in DNA: TGTGCCAGCCTGGGGGGGTCCTTAAACTATGGCTACACCTTC. This encodes CASLGGSLNYGYTF. This chain uses TRBV2 with TRBJ1-2, with D perhaps TRBD1 (5 bases). Trimming stripped 8 bases from V and 2 bases from J, with 15 bases between. This CDR3 contains 14 residues. Germline V CDR1 and CDR2: SNHLY, FYNNEI.

This clonotype was detected many times. V gene TRBV5-1 combines with J gene TRBJ2-3, with TRBD1 identical over 10 bases. CDR3 length: 15 residues. The junction had 7 bases not matched to a gene; V was cut back by 4 bases and J by 5 bases. From germline, CDR1 is SGHRS and CDR2 YFSETQ. The CDR3: CASSLKTGGEDTQYF. For the CDR3, the DNA is TGCGCCAGCAGCCTAAAGACAGGGGGCGAAGATACGCAGTATTTT.

In DNA form, the CDR3 reads TGTGCCACCAGTGGGACCGGGACAGGGGGTGCAGATACGCAGTATTTT. Its protein is CATSGTGTGGADTQYF. V gene TRBV24-1 combines with J gene TRBJ2-3; 11 bases agree with TRBD1. CDR1 is KGHDR, CDR2 SFDVKD, per germline. The J segment lost 4 bases and the V segment lost 5 bases, leaving 7 bases of the junction unmatched. The CDR3 has 16 amino acids.